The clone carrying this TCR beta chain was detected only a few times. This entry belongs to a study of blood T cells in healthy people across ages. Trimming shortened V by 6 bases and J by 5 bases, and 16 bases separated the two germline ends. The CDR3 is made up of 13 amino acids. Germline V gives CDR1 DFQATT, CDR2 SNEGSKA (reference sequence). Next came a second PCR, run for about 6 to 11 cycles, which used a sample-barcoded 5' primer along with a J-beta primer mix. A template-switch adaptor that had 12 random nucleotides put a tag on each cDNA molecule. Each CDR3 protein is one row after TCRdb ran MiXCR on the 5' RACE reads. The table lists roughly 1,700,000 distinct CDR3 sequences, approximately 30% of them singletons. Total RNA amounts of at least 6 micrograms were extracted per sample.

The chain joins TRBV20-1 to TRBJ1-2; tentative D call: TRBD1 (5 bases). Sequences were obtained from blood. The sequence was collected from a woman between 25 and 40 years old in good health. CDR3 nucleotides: TGCAGTGCGGCGGGGGGGAGTGGGTATGGCTACACCTTC. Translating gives CSAAGGSGYGYTF.